Each of the 27 T cell receptor beta chains below was sequenced from the same sample in a study of vaccination and CD4 T cells after COVID-19. Treatment: roughly 10-day PBMC culture with coronavirus spike peptide pools or control peptides (ViraFEST assay). No cognate antigen is known for these TCRs. The Oncomine TCR Beta short-read assay was applied to DNA of cultured CD4+ T cells. In TCRdb, the PCR reads were re-called with MiXCR into one record per CDR3 protein. The repertoire holds around 19,000 distinct CDR3 sequences, with roughly three fifths as singletons. Sequenced material: CD4+ T cells from blood, cultured in vitro, taken after SARS-CoV-2 vaccination. These receptors were obtained from a human donor who had recovered from COVID-19.

The chain is built from TRBV24-1 and TRBJ1-5, with D tentatively TRBD1 (5 bases). This CDR3 has 13 amino acids. The V and J ends lost 5 bases and 4 bases respectively, with 8 bases between them. CDR1 is KGHDR and CDR2 is SFDVKD in the germline V gene. The CDR3 region is CATSGWGNQPQHF. DNA for the CDR3: TGTGCCACCAGTGGATGGGGGAATCAGCCCCAGCATTTT.

This chain connects TRBV7-2 to TRBJ2-7; unclear D gene. Germline V lookup: CDR1 SGHTA, CDR2 FQGNSA. The CDR3 totals 15 residues. V gave up 1 base and J gave up 4 bases, with 14 bases separating them. CDR3 in amino acids: CASSLGVLQAYEQYF. Here the CDR3 DNA reads TGTGCCAGCAGCTTAGGGGTTCTTCAAGCGTACGAGCAGTACTTC.

V and J are TRBV20-1 and TRBJ1-2; D gene uncertain. Germline-derived CDR1 and CDR2 are DFQATT and SNEGSKA (reference sequence). This CDR3 spans 13 amino acids. V was clipped by 1 base and J by 8 bases, with 14 bases between them. Written as DNA, the CDR3 is TGCAGTGCTAGAGTGGCAGCCTTGGGCGGCTACACCTTC. It encodes CSARVAALGGYTF.

This rearrangement joins TRBV20-1 to TRBJ1-5; D unclear. Trimming removed 0 bases at V and 1 base at J, with 16 bases between. The CDR3 is 17 amino acids. Per the germline V gene, CDR1 is DFQATT and CDR2 is SNEGSKA (reference sequence). The CDR3 DNA reads TGCAGTGCTAGAGATCCGACCGCCCACCCAAGCAATCAGCCCCAGCATTTT. This codes for CSARDPTAHPSNQPQHF.

This clonotype showed up just once. V and J are TRBV10-1 and TRBJ1-5; a weak D match, TRBD1 (5 bases). The CDR3 totals 13 residues. The germline V gene encodes CDR1 WNHNN and CDR2 SYGVQD (reference sequence). The V gene lost 2 bases and the J gene lost 7 bases, with 9 bases spanning the gap. The CDR3, as DNA: TGCGCCAGCAGTGAGAGCAGGGAACAGCCCCAGCATTTT. As protein: CASSESREQPQHF.

The V call is TRBV6-2 or TRBV6-3, the J call TRBJ2-5; 9 nucleotides line up with TRBD1. The CDR3 runs to 14 residues. CDR1 and CDR2 from the germline V gene are MNHEY and SVGEGT. J lost 5 bases, V lost 6 bases, and 7 bases had no gene match. The CDR3 is CASRWTGEWETQYF. CDR3 in DNA: TGTGCCAGCAGATGGACAGGGGAATGGGAGACCCAGTACTTC.

In DNA, the CDR3 is TGTGCCAGCAGCCTCGGATTCTCTGGAAACACCATATATTTT. Protein: CASSLGFSGNTIYF. This rearrangement joins TRBV7-9 to TRBJ1-3; D is uncertain. V lost 5 bases, J lost 0 bases, and 8 bases lay in between. The CDR3 sequence is 14 residues long. Looked up from germline, CDR1 is SEHNR and CDR2 is FQNEAQ (reference sequence). Using reference TRBV7-9 and TRBJ1-3 for the parts outside the CDR3, the full variable domain is DTGVSQNPRHKITKRGQNVTFRCDPISEHNRLYWYRQTLGQGPEFLTYFQNEAQLEKSRLLSDRFSAERPKGSFSTLEIQRTEQGDSAMYLCASSLGFSGNTIYFGEGSWLTVV.

The V and J genes are TRBV27 and TRBJ2-5, with 10 bases aligning to TRBD2. Germline values: CDR1 MNHEY, CDR2 SMNVEV (reference sequence). V dropped 5 bases and J dropped 3; count of bases not matched to a gene: 9. The CDR3 loop spans 16 amino acids. CDR3: CASSLLRTSGKETQYF. CDR3 in DNA: TGTGCCAGCAGTCTGTTACGGACTAGCGGAAAAGAGACCCAGTACTTC.

This rearrangement joins TRBV27 to TRBJ1-2, with 9 bases identical to TRBD1. Losses at the gene ends were 4 bases for V and 9 bases for J; bases not matched to a gene: 12. Germline V gene data show CDR1 as MNHEY and CDR2 as SMNVEV (reference sequence). CDR3 length equals 15 residues. CDR3 sequence reads: CASSSPRQGDTSYTF. Written as DNA, the CDR3 is TGTGCCAGCAGTTCGCCCCGACAGGGGGATACGAGCTACACCTTC.

The rearrangement links TRBV12-3 or TRBV12-4 to TRBJ1-2; D gene ambiguous. The CDR3 is made up of 14 amino acids. The V gene lost 7 bases and the J gene lost 0 bases, with 12 bases spanning the gap. CDR3 loop: CASTLGAANYGYTF. The CDR3, as DNA: TGTGCCAGCACCCTGGGTGCTGCTAACTATGGCTACACCTTC.

J is TRBJ1-2 and V is TRBV12-3 or TRBV12-4; weak D call: TRBD1 (5 bases). The V gene lost 5 bases and the J gene lost 4 bases, with 14 bases spanning the gap. The length of the CDR3 is 14 residues. The CDR3 nucleotides are TGTGCCAGCAGTCCCCCCGGGGCCCTCTATGGCTACACCTTC. Amino acids: CASSPPGALYGYTF.

J is TRBJ2-1 and V is TRBV19; tentatively, D is TRBD1 or TRBD2 (5 bases each). CDR3 length equals 15 residues. CDR1 is LNHDA and CDR2 is SQIVND in the germline V gene (reference sequence). V shed 4 bases and J shed 9 bases, with 19 bases lying between them. The CDR3 loop reads CASSTRGETRGEQFF. DNA of the CDR3: TGTGCCAGTAGTACAAGGGGCGAAACTAGAGGTGAGCAGTTCTTC.

This clonotype came up a few times. The J gene is TRBJ2-1, the V gene TRBV27; 13 bases align to TRBD2. The CDR3 has 18 amino acids. Germline trimming cut 5 bases from V and 7 bases from J; bases unmatched to any gene: 14. CDR1 MNHEY and CDR2 SMNVEV come from the germline V gene (reference sequence). CDR3: CASSREGLAGRGINEQFF. The CDR3 DNA follows: TGTGCCAGCAGTCGAGAGGGACTAGCGGGGAGGGGGATTAATGAGCAGTTCTTC.

In this sample, this clonotype turned up a few times. The chain has TRBV7-6 and TRBJ2-5; D possibly uses TRBD1 or TRBD2 (6 bases each). The germline CDR1 and CDR2 sequences are SGHVS and FNYEAQ. This CDR3 is built from 15 residues. The germline V and J ends were trimmed by 1 base and 5 bases, with 14 bases remaining between them. The CDR3 region is CASSLVGGRGETQYF. For the CDR3, the DNA is TGTGCCAGCAGCTTAGTAGGGGGGCGGGGTGAGACCCAGTACTTC.

The V gene is TRBV5-1, the J gene TRBJ2-2; 10 bases are shared with TRBD2. V lost 4 bases and J lost 1; bases outside the gene matches: 4. CDR1 and CDR2 from the germline V gene are SGHRS and YFSETQ. The CDR3 sequence is 16 residues long. For the CDR3, the DNA is TGCGCCAGCAGCCCACGGACTAGCGGGAACACCGGGGAGCTGTTTTTT. It encodes CASSPRTSGNTGELFF.

CDR3 DNA: TGCAGCGTTGATGGGACAACCTCTGGCTACACCTTC. It translates to CSVDGTTSGYTF. This chain joins TRBV29-1 and TRBJ1-2; D possibly corresponds to TRBD1 (6 bases). V lost 3 bases, J lost 7 bases, and 12 bases lay in between. Germline-derived CDR1 and CDR2 are SQVTM and ANQGSEA. The CDR3 contains 12 residues.

The chain joins TRBV5-4 to TRBJ2-2; 13 positions agree with TRBD2. Per germline, CDR1 SGHNT and CDR2 YYREEE (reference sequence). Losses at the gene ends were 3 bases for V and 4 bases for J; bases not matched to a gene: 3. This CDR3 has 16 residues. The CDR3 protein is CASSYRTSGSTGELFF. CDR3 bases: TGTGCCAGCAGCTATAGGACTAGCGGGAGCACCGGGGAGCTGTTTTTT. The full variable domain, completed using reference TRBV5-4 and TRBJ2-2, is ETGVTQSPTHLIKTRGQQVTLRCSSQSGHNTVSWYQQALGQGPQFIFQYYREEENGRGNFPPRFSGLQFPNYSSELNVNALELDDSALYLCASSYRTSGSTGELFFGEGSRLTVL.

V is TRBV12-3 or TRBV12-4 and J is TRBJ2-3, with 10 bases identical to TRBD1. This CDR3 region has 15 residues. V trimming: 6 bases; J trimming: 4 bases; junction bases outside the gene matches: 7. The CDR3 loop reads CASRKPGTGADTQYF. The CDR3, as DNA: TGTGCCAGCAGGAAACCCGGGACAGGGGCAGATACGCAGTATTTT.

The chain joins TRBV7-8 to TRBJ1-2; TRBD1 matches 7 bases. The CDR3 covers 14 residues. The V and J ends lost 5 bases and 1 base, in that order; junction bases with no gene match: 4. Per germline, CDR1 SGHVS and CDR2 FQNEAQ. CDR3 DNA: TGTGCCAGCAGCCCAAACAGGGGTAACTATGGCTACACCTTC. Protein sequence: CASSPNRGNYGYTF.

This clonotype was counted a few times. J is TRBJ2-2 and V is TRBV6-5; unclear D gene. Germline V gene lookup returns CDR1 MNHEY and CDR2 SVGAGI. The V end lost 2 bases, the J end lost 6 bases, and 4 bases lay between the germline ends. The CDR3 has 12 amino acids. CDR3 in DNA: TGTGCCAGCAGTTACGGTCCCGGGGAGCTGTTTTTT. Translated: CASSYGPGELFF.

This clonotype was found a few times. CDR3 region: CASRQGAYEQYF. The CDR3 DNA reads TGTGCCAGTCGACAGGGTGCCTACGAGCAGTACTTC. The chain uses TRBV6-1 and TRBJ2-7; TRBD1 matches 7 bases. The V and J ends lost 9 bases and 2 bases, in that order; junction bases with no gene match: 4. The CDR3 sequence is 12 residues long. Germline loops: CDR1 MNHNS, CDR2 SASEGT.

This chain joins TRBV7-2 and TRBJ2-7; D uncertain. Germline V CDR1 and CDR2: SGHTA, FQGNSA. Trimming cost V 4 bases and J 1 base, with 11 bases left between them. This CDR3 comprises 14 residues. The chain's CDR3 is CASSSHGESYEQYF. In DNA, the CDR3 is TGTGCCAGCAGCTCCCACGGCGAATCCTACGAGCAGTACTTC.

The CDR3 protein is CASSQSPEAFF. The CDR3 DNA is TGTGCCAGCAGCCAAAGCCCTGAAGCTTTCTTT. The gene calls are TRBV7-9 and TRBJ1-1; D is unclear. CDR1 is SEHNR and CDR2 is FQNEAQ in the germline V gene (reference sequence). The CDR3 consists of 11 residues. Deletions cut 5 bases from V and 6 bases from J, with 7 bases between.

The V call is TRBV2, the J call TRBJ2-1; D perhaps matches TRBD1 (5 bases). The CDR3 consists of 15 residues. Germline-derived CDR1 and CDR2 are SNHLY and FYNNEI. V lost 3 bases to trimming and J lost 5 bases, with 14 bases between them. The CDR3 DNA reads as TGTGCCAGCAGTGATTTAATGACAGCAAACAATGAGCAGTTCTTC. Translated: CASSDLMTANNEQFF.

The V call is TRBV7-8, the J call TRBJ2-5, with 8 nucleotides matching TRBD1. V was pared by 4 bases and J by 2 bases, with 3 bases of the junction left unmatched. CDR3 length equals 14 residues. Germline CDR1 is SGHVS and CDR2 is FQNEAQ. The DNA of the CDR3 is TGTGCCAGCAGCTCACGGACAGGGCAAGAGACCCAGTACTTC. This translates into CASSSRTGQETQYF.

The CDR3 sequence is CASSLASRVKSPLHF. The CDR3 bases are TGTGCCAGCAGTTTAGCTTCCAGGGTCAAATCACCCCTCCACTTT. The chain uses TRBV27 and TRBJ1-6; possible D gene TRBD1, 5 bases. Trimming took 2 bases from V and 10 from J, leaving 15 bases between them. CDR1 and CDR2 from the germline V gene are MNHEY and SMNVEV (reference sequence). This CDR3 is 15 amino acids long.

J is TRBJ2-2 and V is TRBV27; D remains ambiguous. Germline V gives CDR1 MNHEY, CDR2 SMNVEV (reference sequence). The V end was cut by 5 bases, the J end by 2 bases, with 3 bases between. The CDR3 loop spans 12 amino acids. The CDR3 DNA reads as TGTGCCAGCAGTGAAAACACCGGGGAGCTGTTTTTT. Translating it yields CASSENTGELFF.